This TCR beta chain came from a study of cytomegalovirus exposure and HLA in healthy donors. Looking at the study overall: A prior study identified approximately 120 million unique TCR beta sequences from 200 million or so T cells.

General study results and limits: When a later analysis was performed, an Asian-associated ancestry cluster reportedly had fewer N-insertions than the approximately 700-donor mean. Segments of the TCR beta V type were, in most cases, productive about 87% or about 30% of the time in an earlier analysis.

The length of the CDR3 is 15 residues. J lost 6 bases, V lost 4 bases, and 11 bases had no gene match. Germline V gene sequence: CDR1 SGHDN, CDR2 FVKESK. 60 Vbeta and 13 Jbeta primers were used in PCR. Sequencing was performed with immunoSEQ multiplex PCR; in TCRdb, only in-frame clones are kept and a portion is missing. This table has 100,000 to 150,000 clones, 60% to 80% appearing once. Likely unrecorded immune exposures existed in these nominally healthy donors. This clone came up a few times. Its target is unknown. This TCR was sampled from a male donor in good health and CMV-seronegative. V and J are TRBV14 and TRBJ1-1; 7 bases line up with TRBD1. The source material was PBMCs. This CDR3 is CASSRYTGVDPEAFF. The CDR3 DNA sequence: TGTGCCAGCAGCCGATACACAGGGGTGGATCCTGAAGCTTTCTTT.